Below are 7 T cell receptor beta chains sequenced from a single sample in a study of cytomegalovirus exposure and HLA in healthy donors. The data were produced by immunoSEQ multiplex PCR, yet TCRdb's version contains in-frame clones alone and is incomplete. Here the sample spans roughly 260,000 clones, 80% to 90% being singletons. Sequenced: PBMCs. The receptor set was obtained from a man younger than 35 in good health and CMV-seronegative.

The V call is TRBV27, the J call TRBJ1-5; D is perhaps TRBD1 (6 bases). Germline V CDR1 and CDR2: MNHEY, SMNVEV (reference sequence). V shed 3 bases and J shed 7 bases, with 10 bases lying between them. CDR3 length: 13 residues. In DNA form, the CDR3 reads TGTGCCAGCAGTTTCCAGAGGGGGCAGCCCCAGCATTTT. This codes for CASSFQRGQPQHF.

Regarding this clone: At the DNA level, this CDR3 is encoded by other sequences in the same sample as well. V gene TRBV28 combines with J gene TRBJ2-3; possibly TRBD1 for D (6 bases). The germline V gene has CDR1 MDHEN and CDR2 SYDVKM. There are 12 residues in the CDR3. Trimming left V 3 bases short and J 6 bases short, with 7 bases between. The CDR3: CASSLRGDTQYF. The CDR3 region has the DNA TGTGCCAGCAGTTTGAGGGGGGATACGCAGTATTTT.

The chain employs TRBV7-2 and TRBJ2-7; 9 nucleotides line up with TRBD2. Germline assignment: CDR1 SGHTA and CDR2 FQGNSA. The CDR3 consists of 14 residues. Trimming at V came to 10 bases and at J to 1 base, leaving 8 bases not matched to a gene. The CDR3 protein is CATVQTSGSYEQYF. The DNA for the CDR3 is TGTGCCACCGTTCAGACTAGCGGTTCCTACGAGCAGTACTTC.

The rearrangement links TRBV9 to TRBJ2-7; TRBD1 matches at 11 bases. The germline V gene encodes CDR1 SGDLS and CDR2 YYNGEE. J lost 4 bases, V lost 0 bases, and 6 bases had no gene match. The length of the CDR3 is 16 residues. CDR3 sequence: CASSVEGTGGIYEQYF. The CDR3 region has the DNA TGTGCCAGCAGCGTAGAAGGGACAGGGGGAATTTACGAGCAGTACTTC.

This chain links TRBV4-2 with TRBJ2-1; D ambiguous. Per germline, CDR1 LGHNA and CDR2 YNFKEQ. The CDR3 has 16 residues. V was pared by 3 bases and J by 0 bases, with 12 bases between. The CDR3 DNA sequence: TGTGCCAGCAGCCAGTCGAGTTTACTCTCCTACAATGAGCAGTTCTTC. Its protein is CASSQSSLLSYNEQFF.

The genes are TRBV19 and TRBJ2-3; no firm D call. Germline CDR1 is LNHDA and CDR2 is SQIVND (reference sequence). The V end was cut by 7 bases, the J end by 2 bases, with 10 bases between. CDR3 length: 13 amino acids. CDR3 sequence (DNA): TGTGCCAGTACCACGAGCTACACAGATACGCAGTATTTT. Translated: CASTTSYTDTQYF.

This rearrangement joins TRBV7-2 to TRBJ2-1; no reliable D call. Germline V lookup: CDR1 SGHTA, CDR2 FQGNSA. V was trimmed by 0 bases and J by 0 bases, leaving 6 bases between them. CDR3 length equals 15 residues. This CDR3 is CASSLAFSSYNEQFF. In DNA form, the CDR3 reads TGTGCCAGCAGCTTAGCGTTTAGCTCCTACAATGAGCAGTTCTTC.